Below, one TCR beta chain is given with its context. The sample originates from a study of monozygotic twins with inflammatory bowel disease. TCRalpha along with TCRbeta cDNA was subjected to two nested PCRs lasting approximately 16 and 9 cycles. TCRdb reprocessed the 5' RACE reads; each CDR3 protein has one entry and no DNA is given. The sample data list approximately 400,000 distinct CDR3 sequences. Sequencing was performed on blood. This clonotype was sampled from a human donor with ulcerative colitis or Crohn's disease, or a healthy co-twin of an affected twin (not recorded which).

CDR3 loop: CSAPPRGVTYEQYF. The chain has TRBV20-1 and TRBJ2-7. The CDR3 covers 14 residues. Germline V gives CDR1 DFQATT, CDR2 SNEGSKA (reference sequence).